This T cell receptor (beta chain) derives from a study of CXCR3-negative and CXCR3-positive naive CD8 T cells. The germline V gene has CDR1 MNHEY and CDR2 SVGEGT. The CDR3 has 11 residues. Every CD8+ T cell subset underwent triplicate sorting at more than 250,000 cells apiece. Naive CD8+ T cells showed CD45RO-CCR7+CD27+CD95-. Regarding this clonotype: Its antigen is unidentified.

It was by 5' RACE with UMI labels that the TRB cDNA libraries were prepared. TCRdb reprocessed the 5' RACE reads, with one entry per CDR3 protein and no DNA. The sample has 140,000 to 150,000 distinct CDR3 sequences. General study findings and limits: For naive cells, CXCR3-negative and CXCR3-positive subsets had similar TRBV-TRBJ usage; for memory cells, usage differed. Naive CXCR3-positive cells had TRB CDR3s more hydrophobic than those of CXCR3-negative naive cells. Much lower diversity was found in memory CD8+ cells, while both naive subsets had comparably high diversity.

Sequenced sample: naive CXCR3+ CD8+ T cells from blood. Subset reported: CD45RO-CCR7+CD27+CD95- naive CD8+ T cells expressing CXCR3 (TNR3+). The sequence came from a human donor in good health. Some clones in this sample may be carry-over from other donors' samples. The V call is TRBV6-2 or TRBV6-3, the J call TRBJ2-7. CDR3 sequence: CASSYPNEQYF.